Listed below are T cell receptor beta chains from one sample, sequenced in a study of long-term antiretroviral therapy in people with HIV. Sequencing used immunoSEQ multiplex PCR; TCRdb keeps in-frame clones, though not all of them. The data contain approximately 16,000 clones, 77% of them seen just once; the ten biggest clones take up 20% to 25%. The source material was unsorted PBMCs, sampled 2.1 years after starting antiretroviral therapy. The source is a man in his forties with HIV. CDR3s include the opening cysteine and the closing phenylalanine or tryptophan. D genes are given only for firm matches. Clone size appears in some rows only: once, few, many, or a class for an expanded clone.

V gene	D gene	J gene	CDR3 length	clone size	CDR3 protein	CDR3 DNA
TRBV5-3	TRBD1	TRBJ1-1	17	.	CARSIPLPDRGNTEAFF	TGTGCCAGAAGCATTCCCCTCCCGGACAGGGGAAACACTGAAGCTTTCTTT
TRBV13	.	TRBJ2-5	20	.	CASSLLGPEGPIPTQETQYF	TGTGCCAGCAGCCTCCTGGGGCCAGAGGGGCCTATACCGACTCAAGAGACCCAGTACTTC
TRBV19	TRBD1	TRBJ1-1	15	.	CASSMTGNGATEAFF	TGTGCCAGTAGTATGACAGGGAATGGAGCCACTGAAGCTTTCTTT
TRBV7-8	TRBD1	TRBJ1-6	16	.	CASSLYGQGANSPLHF	TGTGCCAGCAGCTTATATGGACAGGGGGCGAATTCACCCCTCCACTTT
TRBV30	.	TRBJ2-2	12	once	CASQRDNGELFF	TGTGCCTCCCAAAGGGATAACGGGGAGCTGTTTTTT
TRBV15	.	TRBJ1-1	13	.	CATREGMNTEAFF	TGTGCCACCCGAGAGGGCATGAACACTGAAGCTTTCTTT
TRBV6-5	TRBD1	TRBJ2-4	15	.	CASSSSRGAKNIQYF	TGTGCCAGCAGTTCCTCCAGGGGGGCCAAAAACATTCAGTACTTC
TRBV19	.	TRBJ2-5	14	.	CASSVLGPQETQYF	TGTGCCAGTAGTGTTTTGGGGCCCCAAGAGACCCAGTACTTC
TRBV30	.	TRBJ2-7	14	.	CAWTGGGPSYEQYF	TGTGCCTGGACCGGCGGCGGGCCCTCCTACGAGCAGTACTTC
TRBV23-1	.	TRBJ1-5	14	.	CASRRQISNQPQHF	TGCGCCAGCAGAAGGCAGATTAGCAATCAGCCCCAGCATTTT
TRBV18	.	TRBJ1-4	13	once	CASSPLRGEKLFF	TGTGCCAGCTCACCTCTTAGGGGTGAAAAACTGTTTTTT
TRBV10-2	TRBD1	TRBJ1-4	13	once	CASRSGGREKLFF	TGCGCCAGCAGGTCAGGGGGAAGGGAAAAACTGTTTTTT
TRBV14	TRBD1	TRBJ1-6	16	few	CASSQDKDRARSPLHF	TGTGCCAGCAGCCAAGATAAGGACAGGGCTCGTTCACCCCTCCACTTT
TRBV7-7	TRBD1	TRBJ2-7	15	.	CASSVGQGPPYEQYF	TGTGCCAGCAGCGTGGGACAGGGCCCTCCCTACGAGCAGTACTTC
TRBV5-6	.	TRBJ2-7	12	.	CASSLEGWEQYF	TGTGCCAGCAGCTTGGAGGGATGGGAGCAGTACTTC
TRBV7-3	.	TRBJ2-7	15	.	CASSLIGGSTVEQYF	TGTGCCAGCAGCTTAATTGGGGGCTCGACGGTGGAGCAGTACTTC
TRBV6-1	.	TRBJ2-1	15	.	CASSELQGTYNEQFF	TGTGCCAGCAGTGAATTGCAGGGGACCTACAATGAGCAGTTCTTC
TRBV4-1	.	TRBJ1-3	16	.	CASSQVFARSGNTIYF	TGCGCCAGCAGCCAAGTATTTGCAAGATCTGGAAACACCATATATTTT
TRBV27	.	TRBJ2-5	15	.	CASSSRGLDQETQYF	TGTGCCAGCAGTTCCCGGGGGCTCGACCAAGAGACCCAGTACTTC
TRBV7-6	.	TRBJ1-1	13	.	CASSLLANTEAFF	TGTGCCAGCAGCTTACTAGCTAACACTGAAGCTTTCTTT
TRBV25-1	.	TRBJ2-3	13	.	CASSDPFTDTQYF	TGTGCCAGCAGTGACCCCTTCACAGATACGCAGTATTTT
TRBV18	TRBD1	TRBJ2-1	17	.	CASSLQRTGGAGDEQFF	TGTGCCAGCTCACTGCAACGGACAGGGGGCGCGGGCGATGAGCAGTTCTTC
TRBV4-1	.	TRBJ2-1	16	.	CASSHLRDSEGNEQFF	TGCGCCAGCAGCCACCTACGTGACAGTGAAGGGAATGAGCAGTTCTTC
TRBV5-6	TRBD1	TRBJ1-2	13	.	CASSSGGYYGYTF	TGTGCCAGCAGCTCAGGGGGCTACTATGGCTACACCTTC
TRBV4-1	TRBD1	TRBJ1-1	15	.	CASSQGTGGNTEAFF	TGCGCCAGCAGCCAAGGCACAGGGGGGAACACTGAAGCTTTCTTT
TRBV5-1	.	TRBJ2-2	15	few	CASSLTTVNTGELFF	TGCGCCAGCAGCTTGACGACAGTGAACACCGGGGAGCTGTTTTTT
TRBV30	.	TRBJ2-3	12	.	CAWSRGPDTQYF	TGTGCCTGGAGCAGAGGGCCAGATACGCAGTATTTT
TRBV6-5	.	TRBJ1-2	12	.	CASSGDMIGYTF	TGTGCCAGCAGTGGCGATATGATCGGCTACACCTTC
TRBV9	TRBD1	TRBJ2-6	21	.	CASSVGPTWTGGISGANVLTF	TGTGCCAGCAGCGTAGGCCCCACCTGGACAGGGGGCATCTCTGGGGCCAACGTCCTGACTTTC
TRBV9	.	TRBJ2-1	13	.	CASSVYSYNEQFF	TGTGCCAGCAGCGTTTACTCCTACAATGAGCAGTTCTTC
TRBV30	.	TRBJ2-3	14	.	CAWSVSPQTDTQYF	TGTGCCTGGAGTGTGTCTCCCCAAACAGATACGCAGTATTTT
TRBV5-4	.	TRBJ1-2	16	.	CASSSLEGDQDYGYTF	TGTGCCAGCAGCTCCCTGGAAGGGGACCAAGACTATGGCTACACCTTC
TRBV19	.	TRBJ2-2	14	.	CASSIGRDTGELFF	TGTGCCAGTAGTATAGGCAGGGACACCGGGGAGCTGTTTTTT
TRBV6-1	TRBD1	TRBJ1-1	15	.	CASSETGGPNTEAFF	TGTGCCAGCAGTGAAACAGGGGGCCCCAACACTGAAGCTTTCTTT
TRBV5-1	.	TRBJ2-2	16	.	CASSLGVGRNTGELFF	TGCGCCAGCAGCTTGGGGGTAGGGAGGAACACCGGGGAGCTGTTTTTT
TRBV5-4	.	TRBJ2-3	12	.	CASSLGSDTQYF	TGTGCCAGCAGCTTGGGATCAGATACGCAGTATTTT
TRBV10-3	.	TRBJ1-1	18	once	CAISENRVGGGRGTEAFF	TGTGCCATCAGTGAGAACCGGGTCGGCGGGGGACGGGGCACTGAAGCTTTCTTT
TRBV4-1	.	TRBJ2-5	13	few	CASSPQGWETQYF	TGCGCCAGCAGCCCGCAGGGTTGGGAGACCCAGTACTTC
TRBV19	.	TRBJ1-5	13	few	CASSIRGDQPQHF	TGTGCCAGTAGTATTAGAGGGGATCAGCCCCAGCATTTT